Given below is one T cell receptor (beta chain) in context. The data belong to a study of blood T cell repertoires in COVID-19. Study at large: PBMCs, B-cell-depleted T cells, or T cells provided the cDNA or gDNA that made up the material.

Germline loops: CDR1 DFQATT, CDR2 SNEGSKA (reference sequence). V gave up 3 bases and J gave up 9 bases; unmatched junction bases: 4. The CDR3 sequence is 11 residues long. Assay: immunoSEQ multiplex PCR; the TCRdb copy retains only in-frame clones and omits some. Among some 130,000 clones listed, around three quarters were seen once. The source is a woman aged 80 or over with acute or convalescent COVID-19. The rearrangement joins TRBV20-1 to TRBJ1-2, with 7 bases identical to TRBD1. Sequencing was done on a sample of peripheral blood. The DNA for the CDR3 is TGCAGTGCTAGGTCCAGGGGGAGCTACACCTTC. Translated: CSARSRGSYTF.